Listed here is a single T cell receptor (beta chain). The data stem from a study of glioma-infiltrating T cells after dendritic cell vaccination. Across the study: Patients had newly diagnosed or recurrent glioblastoma and received dendritic cell vaccines. Patients received autologous tumor lysate-pulsed dendritic cell vaccination between about 2002 and 2013.

CDR1 is DFQATT and CDR2 is SNEGSKA in the germline V gene (reference sequence). The CDR3 has 11 amino acids. The immunoSEQ assay amplified TCRB CDR3 from up to about 2 ug DNA. Profiling relied on immunoSEQ multiplex PCR, and the TCRdb table lists in-frame clones only, not all of them. This repertoire shows fewer than 50,000 clones, approximately 83% found once; its top ten account for more than 9.5%. This specimen was blood, taken before dendritic cell vaccination. V is TRBV20-1 and J is TRBJ2-7; maybe TRBD2 (6 bases). The sequence was obtained from a human donor with glioblastoma. CDR3 nucleotides: TGCAGCTGGGGGGTTCTCTACGAGCAGTACTTC. The encoded protein is CSWGVLYEQYF.